Below, 24 T cell receptor beta chains from the same sample are listed, as sequenced in a study of shared clonotypes between healthy human individuals (TCRdb year 2020). Receptor libraries were prepared by the immunoSEQ multiplex PCR assay. In TCRdb, the immuneACCESS table is reduced to in-frame sequences with V and J assigned. These tables do not hold every clone; where another copy was compared, an unresolved V gene accounts for under half, and the others remain unexplained. This sample has about 2.4 million clones in its table, and approximately 94% of those were observed once. Jointly, the top ten make up around 0.14% of the sample. What was sequenced was naive CD4+ T cells sorted from blood. The sample's cell subset or site label is to be understood as: CD45RA+ positively selected. These receptors all come from a man aged 18 to 29 in good health.

This clone occurred once. V and J are TRBV5-1 and TRBJ1-6, with 8 bases fitting TRBD1. CDR3 size: 16 residues. V shed 4 bases, J shed 7 bases, and the junction held 10 bases outside the gene matches. The germline CDR1 and CDR2 sequences are SGHRS and YFSETQ. CDR3: CASSETGQGLNSPLHF. Here the CDR3 DNA reads TGCGCCAGCAGCGAAACCGGACAGGGTCTGAATTCACCCCTCCACTTT.

For this clone: Other DNA sequences in this sample translate to the same CDR3. J is TRBJ1-2 and V is TRBV7-9, with D maybe TRBD1 (5 bases). Trimming removed 0 bases at V and 1 base at J, with 6 bases between. There are 14 residues in the CDR3. CDR1 and CDR2 (germline): SEHNR, FQNEAQ (reference sequence). The CDR3 sequence is CASSLAGVNYGYTF. The CDR3 DNA reads as TGTGCCAGCAGCTTAGCGGGGGTTAACTATGGCTACACCTTC.

This chain connects TRBV18 to TRBJ1-4, with TRBD1 matching 8 bases. The germline CDR1 and CDR2 sequences are KGHSH and LQKENI. After removal of 3 bases from V and 2 bases from J, the junction contained 2 bases not matched to a gene. The CDR3 is made up of 15 amino acids. The CDR3 reads CASSPDRVTNEKLFF. The CDR3 nucleotides are TGTGCCAGCTCACCGGACAGGGTTACTAATGAAAAACTGTTTTTT. Supplemented by reference TRBV18 and TRBJ1-4, the full variable domain reads NAGVMQNPRHLVRRRGQEARLRCSPMKGHSHVYWYRQLPEEGLKFMVYLQKENIIDESGMPKERFSAEFPKEGPSILRIQQVVRGDSAAYFCASSPDRVTNEKLFFGSGTQLSVL.

The chain has TRBV27 and TRBJ1-1; D is unclear. This CDR3 has 13 residues. Between the trimmed V and J ends, which lost 4 bases and 10 bases, there was a span of 16 bases. Germline V gene data show CDR1 as MNHEY and CDR2 as SMNVEV (reference sequence). CDR3 DNA: TGTGCCAGCAGTTCCGAAAGAGGGCGGCGAGCTTTCTTT. Encoded protein: CASSSERGRRAFF.

The J gene is TRBJ1-5, the V gene TRBV5-5, with D possibly TRBD1 on 6 matching bases. The germline V and J ends were trimmed by 2 bases and 6 bases, with 12 bases remaining between them. CDR3 length: 14 amino acids. Germline-derived CDR1 and CDR2 are SGHKS and YYEKEE (reference sequence). For the CDR3, the DNA is TGTGCCAGCAGCTTATACAGGGACGGTCAGCCCCAGCATTTT. The encoded protein is CASSLYRDGQPQHF.

The V and J genes are TRBV5-4 and TRBJ1-4; D is undetermined. Germline loops: CDR1 SGHNT, CDR2 YYREEE (reference sequence). CDR3 length equals 14 residues. The V end lost 4 bases, the J end lost 5 bases, and 12 bases lay between the germline ends. The CDR3 coding sequence is TGTGCCAGCAGCCAACAGCGAGGAAATGAAAAACTGTTTTTT. Protein: CASSQQRGNEKLFF.

V gene TRBV6-1 combines with J gene TRBJ2-7, with TRBD1 matching over 9 bases. Germline V gene sequence: CDR1 MNHNS, CDR2 SASEGT. This CDR3 contains 15 residues. V shed 4 bases, J shed 3 bases, and the junction held 7 bases outside the gene matches. The CDR3 DNA reads as TGTGCCAGCAGTGCGGGACAGGGTATCTACTACGAGCAGTACTTC. This encodes CASSAGQGIYYEQYF.

The sample holds one count of this clone. The rearrangement links TRBV29-1 to TRBJ1-4; a weak D match, TRBD1 (5 bases). The germline V gene encodes CDR1 SQVTM and CDR2 ANQGSEA. CDR3 length: 12 amino acids. V shed 4 bases and J shed 7 bases, with 10 bases lying between them. CDR3 in DNA: TGCAGCGTTGCCGGGACGGGTGAAAAACTGTTTTTT. This codes for CSVAGTGEKLFF.

The chain uses TRBV11-2 and TRBJ1-6; D uncertain. The CDR3 loop spans 14 amino acids. The germline V gene encodes CDR1 SGHAT and CDR2 FQNNGV. V lost 1 base to trimming and J lost 9 bases, with 10 bases between them. CDR3 sequence (DNA): TGTGCCAGCAGCTTAGGGGGTATGGCTTCACCCCTCCACTTT. Amino acid sequence: CASSLGGMASPLHF.

The V gene is TRBV6-6, the J gene TRBJ1-1; D not certain. The CDR3 runs to 12 residues. The germline CDR1 and CDR2 sequences are MNHNY and SVGAGI (reference sequence). With 1 base removed from V and 3 bases from J, the gap between germline ends came to 3 bases. The CDR3 region has the DNA TGTGCCAGCAGTTACTTAGACACTGAAGCTTTCTTT. This translates into CASSYLDTEAFF.

V is TRBV30 and J is TRBJ2-7; a possible D gene is TRBD1 (6 bases). CDR1 and CDR2 from the germline V gene are GTSNPN and SVGIG (reference sequence). The V gene lost 1 base and the J gene lost 0 bases, with 13 bases spanning the gap. The CDR3 is made up of 15 amino acids. The CDR3 DNA sequence: TGTGCCTGGAGTGGAGTTACAGGGAGCTCCTACGAGCAGTACTTC. Its protein is CAWSGVTGSSYEQYF.

The chain has TRBV6-5 and TRBJ1-1, with a possible D match to TRBD1 (6 bases). Per germline, CDR1 MNHEY and CDR2 SVGAGI. This CDR3 has 13 amino acids. V was cut by 6 bases and J by 1 base, with 9 bases left in between. CDR3 loop: CASRKQGNTEAFF. DNA of the CDR3: TGTGCCAGCAGGAAACAGGGGAACACTGAAGCTTTCTTT.

This clone was detected once. The chain's CDR3 is CASSLSFQRGGYEQYF. CDR3 DNA: TGTGCCAGCAGCTTAAGTTTCCAGCGGGGGGGATACGAGCAGTACTTC. The chain couples TRBV7-8 to TRBJ2-7, with 10 bases aligning to TRBD2. J gave up 4 bases and V 2 bases, and 8 bases lay outside the gene matches. This CDR3 spans 16 amino acids. The V gene's germline CDR1 is SGHVS and CDR2 FQNEAQ.

The chain couples TRBV30 to TRBJ2-5; 11 bases are a match to TRBD2. V dropped 4 bases and J dropped 4; count of bases not matched to a gene: 8. Germline lookup yields CDR1 GTSNPN and CDR2 SVGIG (reference sequence). CDR3 length: 15 amino acids. The DNA of the CDR3 is TGTGCCTGGACCGTCGCTAGCGGGGGGACAGAGACCCAGTACTTC. Amino acids: CAWTVASGGTETQYF.

For this clone: Other nucleotide sequences from this sample produce the same CDR3. The chain employs TRBV7-2 and TRBJ2-7; D not resolved. The CDR3 is 12 amino acids. Germline CDR1 is SGHTA and CDR2 is FQGNSA. The V gene lost 1 base and the J gene lost 3 bases, with 4 bases spanning the gap. CDR3 loop: CASSLVGYEQYF. DNA of the CDR3: TGTGCCAGCAGCTTAGTCGGCTACGAGCAGTACTTC.

The chain has TRBV11-2 and TRBJ1-1, with 8 bases aligning to TRBD1. CDR1 and CDR2 from the germline V gene are SGHAT and FQNNGV. The CDR3 runs 16 residues. V lost 3 bases and J lost 4; bases outside the gene matches: 10. CDR3 DNA: TGTGCCAGCAGCTTGACAGGGGCCTTTTCGGGCACTGAAGCTTTCTTT. Translation gives CASSLTGAFSGTEAFF. Filled out from reference TRBV11-2 and TRBJ1-1, the complete variable domain reads EAGVAQSPRYKIIEKRQSVAFWCNPISGHATLYWYQQILGQGPKLLIQFQNNGVVDDSQLPKDRFSAERLKGVDSTLKIQPAKLEDSAVYLCASSLTGAFSGTEAFFGQGTRLTVV.

The chain carries TRBV18 and TRBJ2-2; a weak D match, TRBD1 (6 bases). Trimming took 7 bases from V and 1 from J, leaving 13 bases between them. CDR3 length: 15 residues. Per the germline V gene, CDR1 is KGHSH and CDR2 is LQKENI. For the CDR3, the DNA is TGTGCCAGCTTAGCCGGGACAATGAACACCGGGGAGCTGTTTTTT. Residues: CASLAGTMNTGELFF.

This clone has only one observation. The J gene is TRBJ1-2, the V gene TRBV6-5; the D gene is possibly TRBD1 (5 bases). Deletions cut 2 bases from V and 13 bases from J, with 17 bases between. The CDR3 totals 13 residues. Germline V lookup: CDR1 MNHEY, CDR2 SVGAGI. The CDR3 sequence: CASSYADTYAFTF. In DNA form, the CDR3 reads TGTGCCAGCAGTTACGCGGACACCTATGCATTCACCTTC.

The gene calls are TRBV28 and TRBJ1-2, with D possibly being TRBD1 (6 bases). Trimming removed 3 bases from V and 2 bases from J, with 10 bases in between. The germline V gene has CDR1 MDHEN and CDR2 SYDVKM. The CDR3 is 14 amino acids. The CDR3 bases are TGTGCCAGCAGTTTCAGACAGGTGAACTATGGCTACACCTTC. This translates into CASSFRQVNYGYTF.

This clone appeared a few times. This chain uses TRBV5-4 with TRBJ1-1; tentative D call: TRBD1 (5 bases). The CDR3 has 15 amino acids. The ends were cut back, 3 bases at V and 1 base at J, with 13 bases in the middle. Germline-derived CDR1 and CDR2 are SGHNT and YYREEE (reference sequence). The CDR3 DNA reads as TGTGCCAGCAGCTACAAAGACAGACCGAACACTGAAGCTTTCTTT. This gives the protein CASSYKDRPNTEAFF. The entire variable domain, with the rest obtained from reference TRBV5-4 and TRBJ1-1, is as follows: ETGVTQSPTHLIKTRGQQVTLRCSSQSGHNTVSWYQQALGQGPQFIFQYYREEENGRGNFPPRFSGLQFPNYSSELNVNALELDDSALYLCASSYKDRPNTEAFFGQGTRLTVV.

This clone was detected only once. The chain has TRBV30 and TRBJ1-6, with D tentatively TRBD1 (5 bases). The germline V gene has CDR1 GTSNPN and CDR2 SVGIG (reference sequence). V shed 1 base and J shed 9 bases, with 13 bases lying between them. The CDR3 loop spans 14 amino acids. In nucleotides, the CDR3 is TGTGCCTGGAGTGAACGGGGGTGGGGTTCACCCCTCCACTTT. Its translation is CAWSERGWGSPLHF.

The gene calls are TRBV5-6 and TRBJ1-3, with D unresolved. The germline V and J ends were trimmed by 1 base and 9 bases, with 11 bases remaining between them. In germline, CDR1 is SGHDT, CDR2 YYEEEE. The CDR3 is 13 amino acids. The chain's CDR3 is CASSLRGTGTIYF. The CDR3 bases are TGTGCCAGCAGCTTGCGGGGTACGGGCACCATATATTTT.

This clone was recorded only once. The chain recombines TRBV19 with TRBJ2-7; tentative D call: TRBD2 (6 bases). Germline V gene lookup returns CDR1 LNHDA and CDR2 SQIVND (reference sequence). Between the trimmed V and J ends, which lost 1 base and 6 bases, there was a span of 13 bases. The CDR3 covers 14 residues. In DNA, the CDR3 is TGTGCCAGTAGTATAGGACAGCGGAGGGGCGAGCAGTACTTC. It is translated as CASSIGQRRGEQYF. The variable domain in full, with the rest retrieved from reference TRBV19 and TRBJ2-7, is DGGITQSPKYLFRKEGQNVTLSCEQNLNHDAMYWYRQDPGQGLRLIYYSQIVNDFQKGDIAEGYSVSREKKESFPLTVTSAQKNPTAFYLCASSIGQRRGEQYFGPGTRLTVT.

V gene TRBV10-3 combines with J gene TRBJ2-5; possibly TRBD1 for D (8 bases). V was cut by 2 bases and J by 5 bases, with 21 bases left in between. Germline assignment: CDR1 ENHRY and CDR2 SYGVKD. The CDR3 extends over 17 amino acids. The CDR3 region is CAISEGQGWSSGETQYF. DNA for the CDR3: TGTGCCATCAGTGAGGGACAGGGATGGAGTAGCGGGGAGACCCAGTACTTC.